This T cell receptor beta chain derives from a study of cytotoxic CD8 clonotypes in ibrutinib-treated CLL. Study overall: After a median of around 70 months, some 14 patients stayed remitted and about twelve progressed; responses had been partial in about 24 and complete in 2. Samples showed on average approximately 250,000 productive templates and 80,000 to 100,000 productive rearrangements. Response sampling occurred after a median around eleven months of treatment (range 6 to 36).

Repertoires were generated with immunoSEQ multiplex PCR, while TCRdb's copy carries only in-frame clones and drops some. The sample holds about 140,000 clones, approximately 80% seen once. Comment on this clone: Its antigen is not identified.

The CDR3 is 12 amino acids. Germline V gives CDR1 SGHNT, CDR2 YENEEA. V lost 1 base and J lost 6, with 5 bases in between. Study findings and constraints: Higher circulating CD8+ T-cell counts strongly accompanied higher baseline clonality, above age-matched healthy donors.

The TCR originated in a human donor with chronic lymphocytic leukemia. This chain connects TRBV11-3 to TRBJ2-3; possibly TRBD1 or TRBD2 for D (5 bases each). The material sequenced was PBMCs, taken after 36 months of ibrutinib treatment. In DNA, the CDR3 is TGTGCCAGCAGCTTAGGGGGGGATACGCAGTATTTT. It yields the protein CASSLGGDTQYF.